This passage covers 21 T cell receptor beta chains from one sample sequenced in a study of Graves' ophthalmopathy and Graves' hyperthyroidism. Amplifying from RNA transcripts, the study obtained TCR beta CDR3 regions. First-round RT-PCR used HTBI primers; second-round multiplex PCR followed. TCRdb analysed the multiplex PCR reads with MiXCR anew, one entry per CDR3 protein. Here the sample spans some 370,000 distinct CDR3 sequences, approximately 17% being singletons. What was sequenced was peripheral blood. These receptors all come from an adult woman with stable Graves' hyperthyroidism.

The rearrangement joins TRBV6-1 to TRBJ1-2; 12 nucleotides align to TRBD1. The CDR3 is 15 residues long. J was trimmed by 4 bases and V by 6 bases; bases with no gene match: 6. Per germline, CDR1 MNHNS and CDR2 SASEGT. CDR3 residues: CASSQGQGATYGYTF. For the CDR3, the DNA is TGTGCCAGCAGCCAGGGACAGGGGGCGACCTATGGCTACACCTTC.

The genes are TRBV4-1 and TRBJ2-7; D might be TRBD1 (6 bases). There are 16 residues in the CDR3. CDR1 is MGHRA and CDR2 is YSYEKL in the germline V gene. Trimming shortened V by 0 bases and J by 5 bases, and 17 bases separated the two germline ends. Here the CDR3 reads CASSQDRSTGANEQYF. The CDR3 region has the DNA TGCGCCAGCAGCCAAGATCGGTCGACAGGCGCTAACGAGCAGTACTTC.

This clonotype was detected many times. This chain uses TRBV20-1 with TRBJ2-7, with TRBD1 matching 8 bases. This CDR3 is 13 amino acids long. V lost 5 bases, J lost 5 bases, and 8 bases stayed unmatched. Germline V CDR1 and CDR2: DFQATT, SNEGSKA (reference sequence). The CDR3 DNA sequence: TGCAGTGCTCTTCCAGGGGGCCGAGACGAGCAGTACTTC. This gives the protein CSALPGGRDEQYF.

As for this clonotype: A single base separates this from a much larger clone, so it may be a read error. The V call is TRBV24-1, the J call TRBJ2-6; the match to TRBD1 covers 8 bases. Germline CDR1 is KGHDR and CDR2 is SFDVKD. This CDR3 spans 17 amino acids. CDR3 sequence (DNA): TGTGCCACCAGTGATTCTCGGACAGGGTTTGGGGTCAACGTCCTGACTTTC. Translated, it gives CATSDSRTGFGVNVLTF.

This clonotype was picked up many times. The genes are TRBV29-1 and TRBJ2-5; D perhaps matches TRBD1 (5 bases). Trimming took off 7 bases at V and 1 base at J, with 13 bases between the two ends. Germline-derived CDR1 and CDR2 are SQVTM and ANQGSEA. The CDR3 length is 13 residues. The CDR3, as DNA: TGCAGCGCGCCCCCCCAGGGCCAAGAGACCCAGTACTTC. This encodes CSAPPQGQETQYF. The full variable domain, rest sourced from reference TRBV29-1 and TRBJ2-5, is SAVISQKPSRDICQRGTSLTIQCQVDSQVTMMFWYRQQPGQSLTLIATANQGSEATYESGFVIDKFPISRPNLTFSTLTVSNMSPEDSSIYLCSAPPQGQETQYFGPGTRLLVL.

The chain carries TRBV29-1 and TRBJ2-2, with a weak D call TRBD1 (5 bases). Trimming left V 4 bases short and J 4 bases short, with 7 bases between. The CDR3 spans 12 residues. Germline assignment: CDR1 SQVTM and CDR2 ANQGSEA. CDR3 DNA sequence: TGCAGCGTTGCAGGGCTCACCGGGGAGCTGTTTTTT. Translating it yields CSVAGLTGELFF.

In its sample, this clonotype was seen many times. This chain joins TRBV2 and TRBJ1-6; a weak D match, TRBD1 (5 bases). Germline V CDR1 and CDR2: SNHLY, FYNNEI. The CDR3 sequence is 14 residues long. The germline V and J ends were trimmed by 3 bases and 8 bases, with 11 bases remaining between them. The CDR3 nucleotides are TGTGCCAGCAGTGAGACAGAGGACGATTCACCCCTCCACTTT. Translation: CASSETEDDSPLHF.

This clonotype has only a few counts. The chain carries TRBV28 and TRBJ2-6; 11 bases are a match to TRBD2. This CDR3 contains 17 residues. Germline assignment: CDR1 MDHEN and CDR2 SYDVKM. J lost 0 bases, V lost 6 bases, and 4 bases had no gene match. In nucleotides, the CDR3 is TGTGCCAGCAGCCTAGCGGGGGGCAACTCTGGGGCCAACGTCCTGACTTTC. Translated, it gives CASSLAGGNSGANVLTF.

There are many counts of this clonotype. The chain has TRBV30 and TRBJ1-3, with D uncertain. Germline assignment: CDR1 GTSNPN and CDR2 SVGIG (reference sequence). The CDR3 covers 13 residues. Trimming pared 2 bases from V and 3 bases from J, leaving 8 bases between. The CDR3 sequence: CAWSSGFGNTIYF. The CDR3 DNA follows: TGTGCCTGGAGTTCGGGGTTTGGAAACACCATATATTTT.

This clonotype was found a few times. The V gene is TRBV5-1, the J gene TRBJ2-7; 10 nucleotides line up with TRBD2. With 5 bases clipped from V and 6 bases from J, the junction kept 8 bases outside the gene matches. In germline, CDR1 is SGHRS, CDR2 YFSETQ. The CDR3 has 14 amino acids. The CDR3: CASSLAGDAREQYF. CDR3 coding DNA: TGCGCCAGCAGTCTAGCGGGAGATGCCCGCGAGCAGTACTTC.

V and J are TRBV12-3 or TRBV12-4 and TRBJ1-1, with D possibly being TRBD1 (5 bases). The CDR3 has 12 amino acids. The V and J ends lost 4 bases and 6 bases respectively, with 9 bases between them. CDR3 protein: CASSWGGSEAFF. The CDR3 DNA follows: TGTGCCAGCAGTTGGGGGGGTTCTGAAGCTTTCTTT.

This clonotype was recorded at least ten times. The V call is TRBV28, the J call TRBJ1-2; D is unclear. Between the trimmed V and J ends, which lost 6 bases and 3 bases, there was a span of 17 bases. Germline V gene lookup returns CDR1 MDHEN and CDR2 SYDVKM. The CDR3 has 15 amino acids. CDR3 sequence (DNA): TGTGCCAGCAGCGGAGTCATGGAGGAGGACTATGGCTACACCTTC. As protein: CASSGVMEEDYGYTF.

This clonotype came up many times. V usage is TRBV5-1 and J usage is TRBJ2-7, with 14 positions matching TRBD2. CDR3 length: 17 amino acids. Per the germline V gene, CDR1 is SGHRS and CDR2 is YFSETQ. V lost 3 bases to trimming and J lost 6 bases; unmatched junction nucleotides: 11. CDR3 amino acids: CASSYRLAGGLVGEQYF. For the CDR3, the DNA is TGCGCCAGCAGCTATCGACTAGCGGGAGGGCTTGTGGGCGAGCAGTACTTC.

This clonotype was observed many times. Compared with germline, one end of the junction differs, possibly owing to a read error. The chain uses TRBV7-2 and TRBJ2-4, with TRBD2 matching 9 bases. The germline V gene encodes CDR1 SGHTA and CDR2 FQGNSA. This CDR3 region has 17 residues. In nucleotides, the CDR3 is TGTGCCAGCAGCTTGGGTAGCGGGGGACTAGCCAAAAACATTAAGTACTTC. It codes for CASSLGSGGLAKNIKYF.

This clonotype was observed at least ten times. The junction shows a germline mismatch at one end, possibly a read error. This sequence joins TRBV5-1 and TRBJ2-5; perhaps TRBD2 as D (5 bases). The CDR3 consists of 13 residues. Germline V gene data show CDR1 as SGHRS and CDR2 as YFSETQ. This chain's CDR3 is CASSLALQETQYF. CDR3 nucleotides: TGTGCCAGCAGCTTAGCGTTACAAGAGACCCAGTACTTC. Drawing the rest from reference TRBV5-1 and TRBJ2-5, the complete variable domain is KAGVTQTPRYLIKTRGQQVTLSCSPISGHRSVSWYQQTPGQGLQFLFEYFSETQRNKGNFPGRFSGRQFSNSRSEMNVSTLELGDSALYLCASSLALQETQYFGPGTRLLVL.

This clonotype has at least ten counts. This chain uses TRBV10-3 with TRBJ1-1, with 11 bases that match TRBD1. CDR3 length: 16 residues. Germline CDR1 is ENHRY and CDR2 is SYGVKD. Trimming removed 5 bases from V and 5 bases from J; junction bases left unmatched: 10. This chain's CDR3 is CAISPGQGVSGTEAFF. The CDR3 region has the DNA TGTGCCATCAGTCCGGGACAGGGGGTTTCTGGGACTGAAGCTTTCTTT.

This clonotype was seen repeatedly, ten times or more. The chain couples TRBV19 to TRBJ1-1; unclear D gene. The CDR3 has 16 amino acids. Trimming left V 3 bases short and J 5 bases short, with 19 bases between. The V gene's germline CDR1 is LNHDA and CDR2 SQIVND (reference sequence). The chain's CDR3 is CASSMDHAGSGTEAFF. CDR3 DNA sequence: TGTGCCAGTAGTATGGATCACGCTGGGAGCGGAACTGAAGCTTTCTTT.

This clonotype was found many times. The genes are TRBV6-5 and TRBJ2-5, with 8 bases matching TRBD2. V lost 5 bases, J lost 4 bases, and 6 bases stayed unmatched. Germline-derived CDR1 and CDR2 are MNHEY and SVGAGI. This CDR3 region has 14 residues. The CDR3 nucleotides read TGTGCCAGCAGTAGCGGGAGAGGCGGAGAGACCCAGTACTTC. Translated: CASSSGRGGETQYF.

This clonotype has just a few counts. This sequence joins TRBV28 and TRBJ2-7; TRBD2 agrees at 15 bases. Germline CDR1 is MDHEN and CDR2 is SYDVKM. V gave up 4 bases and J gave up 0 bases; unmatched junction bases: 7. The CDR3 has 18 amino acids. The CDR3 region has the DNA TGTGCCAGCAGTTCGGCTGGACTAGCGGGAGGGCCCTCCTACGAGCAGTACTTC. Protein sequence: CASSSAGLAGGPSYEQYF.

This clonotype appeared many times. The V gene is TRBV27, the J gene TRBJ2-7; D is possibly TRBD1 or TRBD2 (5 bases each). The germline V gene encodes CDR1 MNHEY and CDR2 SMNVEV (reference sequence). The CDR3 runs to 16 residues. With 5 bases removed from V and 4 bases from J, the gap between germline ends came to 21 bases. In DNA form, the CDR3 reads TGTGCCAGCAGTCCTGACCGGGACCGCGCTATATACGAGCAGTACTTC. Translating it yields CASSPDRDRAIYEQYF.

The chain is built from TRBV7-8 and TRBJ1-1, with D tentatively TRBD1 (6 bases). V was cut by 5 bases and J by 10 bases, with 23 bases left in between. The CDR3 extends over 15 amino acids. Germline CDR1 SGHVS, CDR2 FQNEAQ. This CDR3 is CASSMAGNSRGLAFF. CDR3 coding DNA: TGTGCCAGCAGCATGGCAGGGAACTCTAGGGGGTTAGCTTTCTTT.